This entry lists 10 T cell receptor beta chains sequenced from one sample in a study of T-cell reconstitution after alpha-beta-depleted transplantation in children. It was with unique molecular identifiers that the TCRbeta library was prepared. Each CDR3 protein is one row after TCRdb ran MiXCR on the PCR reads. The sample yields about 610,000 distinct CDR3 sequences, 8% to 11% seen once. The sequences come from PBMCs from the stem cell graft donor, collected from the stem cell graft. These receptors originate from a human donor who donated a stem cell graft to a child with acute myeloid leukemia.

V and J are TRBV18 and TRBJ2-7; D gene uncertain. The CDR3 consists of 14 residues. V shed 4 bases and J shed 5 bases, with 15 bases lying between them. From germline, CDR1 is KGHSH and CDR2 LQKENI. The CDR3 region is CASSQPQVSHEQYF. In DNA, the CDR3 is TGTGCCAGCTCACAACCGCAGGTATCCCACGAGCAGTACTTC. The full variable domain, completed using reference TRBV18 and TRBJ2-7, is NAGVMQNPRHLVRRRGQEARLRCSPMKGHSHVYWYRQLPEEGLKFMVYLQKENIIDESGMPKERFSAEFPKEGPSILRIQQVVRGDSAAYFCASSQPQVSHEQYFGPGTRLTVT.

This clonotype showed up just a few times. CDR3 nucleotides: TGCGCCAGCAGAGACAGAGGTGAAAAACTGTTTTTT. Translating it yields CASRDRGEKLFF. The J gene is TRBJ1-4, the V gene TRBV5-1; D is perhaps TRBD1 (5 bases). The V and J ends lost 5 bases and 7 bases respectively, with 9 bases between them. Germline V CDR1 and CDR2: SGHRS, YFSETQ. This CDR3 is built from 12 residues.

The rearrangement joins TRBV29-1 to TRBJ1-1; 7 nucleotides match TRBD1. The V segment lost 4 bases and the J segment 5 bases; nucleotides outside the gene matches: 10. The germline V gene has CDR1 SQVTM and CDR2 ANQGSEA. CDR3 length equals 14 residues. In DNA form, the CDR3 reads TGCAGCGTTGCGGTTCGACAGGGAGGGACTGAAGCTTTCTTT. It is translated as CSVAVRQGGTEAFF. Full variable domain (outside the CDR3, taken from reference TRBV29-1 and TRBJ1-1): SAVISQKPSRDICQRGTSLTIQCQVDSQVTMMFWYRQQPGQSLTLIATANQGSEATYESGFVIDKFPISRPNLTFSTLTVSNMSPEDSSIYLCSVAVRQGGTEAFFGQGTRLTVV.

The J gene is TRBJ2-1, the V gene TRBV5-1; tentative D call: TRBD1 (5 bases). Germline V gives CDR1 SGHRS, CDR2 YFSETQ. This CDR3 is 15 amino acids long. V lost 0 bases and J lost 7, with 14 bases in between. The CDR3 DNA sequence: TGCGCCAGCAGCTTGGTGGCTAATCAGGGAAATGAGCAGTTCTTC. Its protein is CASSLVANQGNEQFF. The variable domain in full, completed from reference TRBV5-1 and TRBJ2-1, reads KAGVTQTPRYLIKTRGQQVTLSCSPISGHRSVSWYQQTPGQGLQFLFEYFSETQRNKGNFPGRFSGRQFSNSRSEMNVSTLELGDSALYLCASSLVANQGNEQFFGPGTRLTVL.

V gene TRBV12-3 or TRBV12-4 combines with J gene TRBJ1-4; 7 bases map to TRBD1. The CDR3 has 14 amino acids. Trimming at V came to 5 bases and at J to 7 bases, leaving 7 bases not matched to a gene. This CDR3 reads CASSLRGYGEKLFF. The CDR3 DNA is TGTGCCAGCAGTCTCAGGGGGTACGGTGAAAAACTGTTTTTT.

The CDR3 is CASKLAGGGGDEQFF. CDR3 sequence (DNA): TGTGCCAGCAAGCTAGCGGGGGGCGGCGGGGATGAGCAGTTCTTC. The V call is TRBV12-3 or TRBV12-4, the J call TRBJ2-1; 11 bases map to TRBD2. The CDR3 runs to 15 residues. V dropped 7 bases and J dropped 8; count of bases not matched to a gene: 10.

A few counts support this clonotype. The chain has TRBV24-1 and TRBJ1-6; D is ambiguous. The CDR3 is made up of 16 amino acids. Germline V gives CDR1 KGHDR, CDR2 SFDVKD. V was clipped by 2 bases and J by 3 bases, with 10 bases between them. The CDR3 spells CATSDSSDGYNSPLHF. The CDR3 coding sequence is TGTGCCACCAGTGATTCCTCGGACGGCTATAATTCACCCCTCCACTTT.

This clonotype has a single count. The chain recombines TRBV2 with TRBJ2-7; no definite D call. V lost 4 bases and J lost 1, with 14 bases in between. The CDR3 loop spans 15 amino acids. Germline V CDR1 and CDR2: SNHLY, FYNNEI. CDR3 nucleotides: TGTGCCAGCAGTGGTACCACGGGCCAATCCTACGAGCAGTACTTC. Translation gives CASSGTTGQSYEQYF.

Only a few counts were recorded for this clonotype. The chain employs TRBV27 and TRBJ2-7; possible D gene TRBD2, 6 bases. Germline V lookup: CDR1 MNHEY, CDR2 SMNVEV (reference sequence). The CDR3 is 12 residues long. The CDR3 nucleotides read TGTGTTACGGGAGATTTATCCTACGAGCAGTACTTC. This encodes CVTGDLSYEQYF.

This clonotype was seen a few times. The V gene is TRBV5-1, the J gene TRBJ1-1; D is ambiguous. CDR3 size: 14 residues. Germline V gene sequence: CDR1 SGHRS, CDR2 YFSETQ. Deletions cut 4 bases from V and 1 base from J, with 11 bases between. CDR3 sequence reads: CASSHGPENTEAFF. CDR3 sequence (DNA): TGCGCCAGCAGCCACGGACCGGAGAACACTGAAGCTTTCTTT.